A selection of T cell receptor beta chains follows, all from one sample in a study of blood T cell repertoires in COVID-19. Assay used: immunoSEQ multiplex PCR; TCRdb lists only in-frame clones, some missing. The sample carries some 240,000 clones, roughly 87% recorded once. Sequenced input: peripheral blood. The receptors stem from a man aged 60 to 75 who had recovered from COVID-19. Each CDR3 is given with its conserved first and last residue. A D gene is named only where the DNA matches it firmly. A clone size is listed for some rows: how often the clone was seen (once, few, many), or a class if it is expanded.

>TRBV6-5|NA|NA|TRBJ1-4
CASSLSRQTNEKLFF
TGTGCCAGCAGCCTCAGCAGACAAACTAATGAAAAACTGTTTTTT
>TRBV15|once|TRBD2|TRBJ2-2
CATSRVPSGRPNTGELFF
TGTGCCACCAGCAGAGTCCCTAGCGGGAGACCGAACACCGGGGAGCTGTTTTTT
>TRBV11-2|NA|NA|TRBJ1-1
CASSRQMNTEAFF
TGTGCCAGCAGCCGTCAGATGAACACTGAAGCTTTCTTT
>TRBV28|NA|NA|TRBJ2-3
CATQPGVTDTQYF
TGTGCCACCCAGCCGGGGGTTACAGATACGCAGTATTTT
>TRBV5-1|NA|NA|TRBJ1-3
CASSLADRVNTIYF
TGCGCCAGCAGCTTGGCGGATCGGGTAAACACCATATATTTT
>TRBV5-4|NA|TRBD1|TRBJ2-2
CASSSTGTGYGELFF
TGTGCCAGCAGCTCCACCGGGACAGGGTACGGGGAGCTGTTTTTT
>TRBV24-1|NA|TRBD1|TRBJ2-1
CATSDSTGLREQFF
TGTGCCACCAGTGATTCGACAGGGCTACGTGAGCAGTTCTTC
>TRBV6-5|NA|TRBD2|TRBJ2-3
CASGRGGERTDTQYF
TGTGCCAGCGGGCGCGGGGGGGAGCGCACAGATACGCAGTATTTT
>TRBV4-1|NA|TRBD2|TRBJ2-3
CASSQEIQAGLDSTDTQYF
TGCGCCAGCAGCCAAGAAATCCAAGCGGGGCTAGATAGCACAGATACGCAGTATTTT
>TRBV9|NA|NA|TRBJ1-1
CASRGAQDTEAFF
TGTGCCAGCAGAGGGGCCCAGGACACTGAAGCTTTCTTT
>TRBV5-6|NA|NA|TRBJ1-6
CASSRPGGNGSPLHF
TGTGCCAGCAGCCGACCGGGGGGTAATGGTTCACCCCTCCACTTT
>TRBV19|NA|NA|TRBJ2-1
CASSIVGTSGNEQFF
TGTGCCAGTAGTATTGTAGGGACTTCTGGGAATGAGCAGTTCTTC
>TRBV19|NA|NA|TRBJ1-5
CASTPGGFSNQPQHF
TGTGCCAGTACTCCCGGGGGGTTTAGCAATCAGCCCCAGCATTTT
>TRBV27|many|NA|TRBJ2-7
CASSLSRQGGREQYF
TGTGCCAGCAGTTTATCGCGGCAGGGGGGACGCGAGCAGTACTTC
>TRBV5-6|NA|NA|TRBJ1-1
CASTPRRTPNTEAFF
TGTGCCAGCACCCCCCGCCGGACACCGAACACTGAAGCTTTCTTT
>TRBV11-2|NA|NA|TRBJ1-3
CASSVRQQNTIYF
TGTGCCAGCAGCGTACGACAACAAAACACCATATATTTT
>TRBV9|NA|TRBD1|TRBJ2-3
CASSVVTGAADTQYF
TGTGCCAGCAGCGTAGTCACAGGGGCCGCAGATACGCAGTATTTT
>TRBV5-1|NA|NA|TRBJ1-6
CASSLDGGNSPLHF
TGCGCCAGCAGCTTGGACGGGGGTAATTCACCCCTCCACTTT
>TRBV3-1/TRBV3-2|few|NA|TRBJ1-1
CASSTGGTPEAFF
TGTGCCAGCAGCACTGGAGGTACCCCTGAAGCTTTCTTT
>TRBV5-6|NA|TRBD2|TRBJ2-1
CASSSQGLAAFF
TGTGCCAGCAGCTCCCAGGGACTAGCGGCGTTCTTC
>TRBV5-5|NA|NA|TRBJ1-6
CASSQSGERAYNSPLHF
TGTGCCAGCAGCCAGTCAGGGGAGAGGGCCTATAATTCACCCCTCCACTTT
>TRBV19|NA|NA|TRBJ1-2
CASTAVPPYGYTF
TGTGCCAGTACCGCAGTTCCCCCCTATGGCTACACCTTC
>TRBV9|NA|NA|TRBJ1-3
CASSVGGPGNTIYF
TGTGCCAGCAGCGTAGGGGGGCCCGGAAACACCATATATTTT
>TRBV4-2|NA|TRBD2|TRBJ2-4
CASSQDSAGGLSIQYF
TGTGCCAGCAGCCAAGATAGCGCGGGGGGGCTGAGCATTCAGTACTTC
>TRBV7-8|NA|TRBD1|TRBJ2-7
CASSLKGQGSEQYF
TGTGCCAGCAGCTTAAAAGGACAGGGGTCCGAGCAGTACTTC
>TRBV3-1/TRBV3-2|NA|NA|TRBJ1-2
CASSQAGSGYTF
TGTGCCAGCAGCCAAGCCGGGTCCGGCTACACCTTC
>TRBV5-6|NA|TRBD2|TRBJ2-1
CASSFTLAGYNEQFF
TGTGCCAGCAGCTTCACACTAGCGGGATACAATGAGCAGTTCTTC
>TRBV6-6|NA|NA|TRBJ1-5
CASSPAGVTQPQHF
TGTGCCAGCAGTCCCGCCGGGGTAACCCAGCCCCAGCATTTT
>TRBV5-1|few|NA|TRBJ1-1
CASSPTGPTGGNTEAFF
TGCGCCAGCAGCCCAACCGGCCCGACAGGAGGGAACACTGAAGCTTTCTTT
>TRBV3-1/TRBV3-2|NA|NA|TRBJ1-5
CASSQAGDRNQPQHF
TGTGCCAGCAGCCAAGCAGGGGATCGCAATCAGCCCCAGCATTTT
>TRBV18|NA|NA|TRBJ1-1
CASSTGGRTEAFF
TGTGCCAGCTCAACGGGGGGGCGCACTGAAGCTTTCTTT
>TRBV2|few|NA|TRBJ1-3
CASGGFGNTIYF
TGTGCCAGCGGGGGGTTTGGAAACACCATATATTTT
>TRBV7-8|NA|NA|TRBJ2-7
CASSLAPPAGGTYEQYF
TGTGCCAGCAGCTTAGCCCCGCCGGCAGGAGGGACCTACGAGCAGTACTTC
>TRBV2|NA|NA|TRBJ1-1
CAREWGQGVFF
TGTGCCAGGGAATGGGGGCAAGGGGTTTTCTTT
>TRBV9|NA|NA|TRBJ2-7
CASSVPPESNEQYF
TGTGCCAGCAGCGTACCCCCCGAGTCCAACGAGCAGTACTTC